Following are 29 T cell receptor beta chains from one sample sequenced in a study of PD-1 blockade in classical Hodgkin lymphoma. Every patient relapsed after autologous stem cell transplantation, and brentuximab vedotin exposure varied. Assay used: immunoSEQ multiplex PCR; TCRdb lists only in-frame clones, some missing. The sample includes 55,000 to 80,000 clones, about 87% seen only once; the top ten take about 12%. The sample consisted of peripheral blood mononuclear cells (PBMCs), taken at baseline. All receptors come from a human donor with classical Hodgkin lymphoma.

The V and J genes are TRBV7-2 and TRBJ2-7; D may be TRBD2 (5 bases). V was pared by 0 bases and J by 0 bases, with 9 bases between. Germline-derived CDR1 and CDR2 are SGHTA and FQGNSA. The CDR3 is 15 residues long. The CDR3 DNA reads TGTGCCAGCAGCTTAGCGAGCGGTAGCTCCTACGAGCAGTACTTC. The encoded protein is CASSLASGSSYEQYF.

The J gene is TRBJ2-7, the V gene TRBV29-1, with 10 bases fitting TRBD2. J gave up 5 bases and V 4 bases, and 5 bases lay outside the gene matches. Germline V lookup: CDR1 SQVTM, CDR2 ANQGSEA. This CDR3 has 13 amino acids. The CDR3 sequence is CSVGSGLADEQYF. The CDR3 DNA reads TGCAGCGTTGGTTCCGGACTAGCGGACGAGCAGTACTTC.

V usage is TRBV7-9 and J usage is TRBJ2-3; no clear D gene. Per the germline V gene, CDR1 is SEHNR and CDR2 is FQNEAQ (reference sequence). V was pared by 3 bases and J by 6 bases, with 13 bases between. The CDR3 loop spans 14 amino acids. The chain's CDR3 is CASSFSAPRDTQYF. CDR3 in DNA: TGTGCCAGCAGCTTTAGTGCCCCTCGGGATACGCAGTATTTT. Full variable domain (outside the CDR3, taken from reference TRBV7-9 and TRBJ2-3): DTGVSQNPRHKITKRGQNVTFRCDPISEHNRLYWYRQTLGQGPEFLTYFQNEAQLEKSRLLSDRFSAERPKGSFSTLEIQRTEQGDSAMYLCASSFSAPRDTQYFGPGTRLTVL.

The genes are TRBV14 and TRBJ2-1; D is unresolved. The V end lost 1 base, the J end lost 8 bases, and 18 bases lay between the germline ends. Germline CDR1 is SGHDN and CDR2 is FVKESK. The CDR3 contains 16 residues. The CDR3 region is CASSQGTFPTVDEQFF. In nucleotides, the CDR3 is TGTGCCAGCAGCCAAGGTACCTTCCCAACGGTGGATGAGCAGTTCTTC.

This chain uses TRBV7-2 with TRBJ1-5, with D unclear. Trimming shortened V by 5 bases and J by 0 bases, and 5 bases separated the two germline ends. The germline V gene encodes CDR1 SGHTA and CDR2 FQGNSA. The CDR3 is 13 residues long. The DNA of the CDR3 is TGTGCCAGCAGCACACATAGCAATCAGCCCCAGCATTTT. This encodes CASSTHSNQPQHF.

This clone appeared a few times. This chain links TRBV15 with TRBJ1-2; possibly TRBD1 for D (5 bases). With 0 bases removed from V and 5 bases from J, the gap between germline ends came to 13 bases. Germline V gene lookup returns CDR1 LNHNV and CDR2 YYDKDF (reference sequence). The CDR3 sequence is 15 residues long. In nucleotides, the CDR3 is TGTGCCACCAGCAGAGACCCGACAGCCCTATATGGCTACACCTTC. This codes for CATSRDPTALYGYTF.

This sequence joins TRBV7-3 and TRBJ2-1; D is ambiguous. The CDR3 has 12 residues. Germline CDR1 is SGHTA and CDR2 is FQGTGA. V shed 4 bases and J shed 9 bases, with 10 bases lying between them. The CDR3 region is CASSYDHREQFF. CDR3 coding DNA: TGTGCCAGCAGCTACGACCACCGTGAGCAGTTCTTC.

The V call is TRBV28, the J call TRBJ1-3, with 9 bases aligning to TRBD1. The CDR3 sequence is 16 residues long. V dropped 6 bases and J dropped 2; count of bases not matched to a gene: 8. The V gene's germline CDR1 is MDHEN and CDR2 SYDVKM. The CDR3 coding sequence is TGTGCCAGCAGGACTCCGACAGGGGGAACTGGAAACACCATATATTTT. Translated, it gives CASRTPTGGTGNTIYF.

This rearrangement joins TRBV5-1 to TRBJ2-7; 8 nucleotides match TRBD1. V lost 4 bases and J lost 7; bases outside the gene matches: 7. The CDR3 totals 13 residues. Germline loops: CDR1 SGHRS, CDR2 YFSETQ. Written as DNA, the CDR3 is TGCGCCAGCAGCGGACTGACAGGGGATGAGCAGTACTTC. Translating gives CASSGLTGDEQYF.

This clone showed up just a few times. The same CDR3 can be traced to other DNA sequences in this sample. This chain's CDR3 is CASSLGVYEQYF. The CDR3, as DNA: TGTGCCAGCAGCTTAGGTGTTTACGAGCAGTACTTC. The genes are TRBV11-2 and TRBJ2-7; D is unresolved. The germline gives CDR1 SGHAT, CDR2 FQNNGV. V was shortened by 1 base and J by 4 bases, with 5 bases between the two germline ends. The CDR3 is 12 amino acids. Full variable domain (rest looked up from reference TRBV11-2 and TRBJ2-7): EAGVAQSPRYKIIEKRQSVAFWCNPISGHATLYWYQQILGQGPKLLIQFQNNGVVDDSQLPKDRFSAERLKGVDSTLKIQPAKLEDSAVYLCASSLGVYEQYFGPGTRLTVT.

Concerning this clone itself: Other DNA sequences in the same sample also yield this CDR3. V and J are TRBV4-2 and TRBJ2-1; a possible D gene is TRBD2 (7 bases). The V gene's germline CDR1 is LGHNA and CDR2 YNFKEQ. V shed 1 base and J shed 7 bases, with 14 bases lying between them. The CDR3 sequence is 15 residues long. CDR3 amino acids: CASSQGGGPGNEQFF. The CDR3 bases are TGTGCCAGCAGCCAAGGGGGGGGGCCGGGGAATGAGCAGTTCTTC.

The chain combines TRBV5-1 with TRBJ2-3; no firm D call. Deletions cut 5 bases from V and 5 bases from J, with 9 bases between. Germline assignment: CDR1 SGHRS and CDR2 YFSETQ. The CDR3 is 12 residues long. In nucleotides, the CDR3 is TGCGCCAGCAGTTTTACAGAAGATACGCAGTATTTT. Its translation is CASSFTEDTQYF.

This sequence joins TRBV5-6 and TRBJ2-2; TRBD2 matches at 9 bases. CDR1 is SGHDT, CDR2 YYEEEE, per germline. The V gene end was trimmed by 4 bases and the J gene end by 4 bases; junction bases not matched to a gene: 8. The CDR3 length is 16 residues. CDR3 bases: TGTGCCAGCAGCCCCGCAGGACTAGCGACCACCGGGGAGCTGTTTTTT. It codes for CASSPAGLATTGELFF.

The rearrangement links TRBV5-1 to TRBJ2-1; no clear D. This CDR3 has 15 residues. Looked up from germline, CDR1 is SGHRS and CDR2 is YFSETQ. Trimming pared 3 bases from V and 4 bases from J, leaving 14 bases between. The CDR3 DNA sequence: TGCGCCAGCAGCTGGCGGATGGGGAATTACAATGAGCAGTTCTTC. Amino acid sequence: CASSWRMGNYNEQFF.

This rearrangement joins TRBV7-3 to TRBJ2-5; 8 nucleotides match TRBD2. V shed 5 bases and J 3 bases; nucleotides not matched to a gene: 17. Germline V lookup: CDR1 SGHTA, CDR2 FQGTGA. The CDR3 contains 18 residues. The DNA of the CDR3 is TGTGCCAGCAGCCCCAGCTTGGCCGGATGGCGGGGGGAAGAGACCCAGTACTTC. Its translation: CASSPSLAGWRGEETQYF.

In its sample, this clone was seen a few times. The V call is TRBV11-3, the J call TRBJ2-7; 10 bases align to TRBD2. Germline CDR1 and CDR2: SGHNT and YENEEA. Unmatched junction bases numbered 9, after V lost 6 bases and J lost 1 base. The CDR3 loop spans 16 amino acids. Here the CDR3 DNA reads TGTGCCAGCAGTTCGGGATGGACTAGCGGTTCCTACGAGCAGTACTTC. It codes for CASSSGWTSGSYEQYF.

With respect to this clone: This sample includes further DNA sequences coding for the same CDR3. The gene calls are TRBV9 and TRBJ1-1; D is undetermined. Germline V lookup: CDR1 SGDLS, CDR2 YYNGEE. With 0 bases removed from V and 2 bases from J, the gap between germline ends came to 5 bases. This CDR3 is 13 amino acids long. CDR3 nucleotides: TGTGCCAGCAGCGTAGAGGGTAACACTGAAGCTTTCTTT. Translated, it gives CASSVEGNTEAFF.

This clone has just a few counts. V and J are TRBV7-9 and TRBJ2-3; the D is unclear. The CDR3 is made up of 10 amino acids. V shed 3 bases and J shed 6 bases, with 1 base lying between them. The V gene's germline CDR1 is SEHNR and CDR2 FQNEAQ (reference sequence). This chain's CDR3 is CASSFDTQYF. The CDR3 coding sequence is TGTGCCAGCAGCTTCGATACGCAGTATTTT. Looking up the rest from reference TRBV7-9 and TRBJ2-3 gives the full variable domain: DTGVSQNPRHKITKRGQNVTFRCDPISEHNRLYWYRQTLGQGPEFLTYFQNEAQLEKSRLLSDRFSAERPKGSFSTLEIQRTEQGDSAMYLCASSFDTQYFGPGTRLTVL.

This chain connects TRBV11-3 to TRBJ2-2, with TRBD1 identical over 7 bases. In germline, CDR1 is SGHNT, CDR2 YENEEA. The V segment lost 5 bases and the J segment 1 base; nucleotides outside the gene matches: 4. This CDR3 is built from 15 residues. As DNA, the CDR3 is TGTGCCAGCAGCCCCTGGACAGGGAACACCGGGGAGCTGTTTTTT. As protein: CASSPWTGNTGELFF. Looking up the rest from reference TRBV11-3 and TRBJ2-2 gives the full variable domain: EAGVVQSPRYKIIEKKQPVAFWCNPISGHNTLYWYLQNLGQGPELLIRYENEEAVDDSQLPKDRFSAERLKGVDSTLKIQPAELGDSAVYLCASSPWTGNTGELFFGEGSRLTVL.

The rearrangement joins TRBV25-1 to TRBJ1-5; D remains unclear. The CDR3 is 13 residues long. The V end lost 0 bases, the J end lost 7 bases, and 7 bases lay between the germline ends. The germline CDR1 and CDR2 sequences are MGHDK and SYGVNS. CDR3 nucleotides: TGTGCCAGCAGTGAATATGGGAGCCAGCCCCAGCATTTT. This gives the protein CASSEYGSQPQHF.

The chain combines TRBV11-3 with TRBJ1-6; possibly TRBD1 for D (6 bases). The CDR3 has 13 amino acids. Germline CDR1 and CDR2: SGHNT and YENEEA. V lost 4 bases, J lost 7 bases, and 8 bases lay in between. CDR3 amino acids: CASSYDRNSPLHF. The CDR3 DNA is TGTGCCAGCAGCTACGACAGGAATTCACCCCTCCACTTT.

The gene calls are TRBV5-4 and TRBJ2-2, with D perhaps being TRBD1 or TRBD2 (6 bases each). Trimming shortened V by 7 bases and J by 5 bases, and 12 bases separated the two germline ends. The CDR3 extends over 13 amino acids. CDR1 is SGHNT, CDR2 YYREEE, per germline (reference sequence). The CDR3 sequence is CASRGTQTGELFF. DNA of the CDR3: TGTGCCAGCCGGGGGACACAAACCGGGGAGCTGTTTTTT.

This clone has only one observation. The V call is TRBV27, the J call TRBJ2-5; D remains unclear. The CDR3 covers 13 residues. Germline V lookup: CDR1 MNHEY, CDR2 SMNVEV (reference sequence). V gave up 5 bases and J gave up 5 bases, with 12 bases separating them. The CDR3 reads CASSPRPLETQYF. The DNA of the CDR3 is TGTGCCAGCAGTCCACGGCCGCTGGAGACCCAGTACTTC.

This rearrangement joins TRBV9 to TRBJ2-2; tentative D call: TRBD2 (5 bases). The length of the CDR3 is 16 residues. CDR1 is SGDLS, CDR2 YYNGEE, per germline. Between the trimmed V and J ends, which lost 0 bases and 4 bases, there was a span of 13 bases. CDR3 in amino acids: CASSVVSGVGTGELFF. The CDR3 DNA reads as TGTGCCAGCAGCGTAGTATCCGGGGTGGGCACCGGGGAGCTGTTTTTT.

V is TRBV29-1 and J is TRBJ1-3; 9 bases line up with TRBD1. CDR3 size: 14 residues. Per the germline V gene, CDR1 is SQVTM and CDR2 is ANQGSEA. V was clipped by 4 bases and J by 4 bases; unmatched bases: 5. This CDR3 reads CSVVGTGYGNTIYF. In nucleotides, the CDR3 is TGCAGCGTTGTCGGGACAGGGTACGGAAACACCATATATTTT.

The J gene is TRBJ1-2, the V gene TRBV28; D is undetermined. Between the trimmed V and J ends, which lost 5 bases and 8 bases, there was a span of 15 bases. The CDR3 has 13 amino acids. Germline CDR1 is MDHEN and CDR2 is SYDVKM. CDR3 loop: CASSRIGVYGYTF. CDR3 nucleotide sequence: TGTGCCAGCAGTCGGATTGGGGTCTACGGCTACACCTTC.

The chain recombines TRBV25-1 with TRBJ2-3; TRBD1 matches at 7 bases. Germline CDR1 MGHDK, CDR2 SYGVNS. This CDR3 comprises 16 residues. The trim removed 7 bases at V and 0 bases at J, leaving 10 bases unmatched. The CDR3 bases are TGTGCCAGCACCCCGGACAGGAGTCCTAGCACAGATACGCAGTATTTT. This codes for CASTPDRSPSTDTQYF.

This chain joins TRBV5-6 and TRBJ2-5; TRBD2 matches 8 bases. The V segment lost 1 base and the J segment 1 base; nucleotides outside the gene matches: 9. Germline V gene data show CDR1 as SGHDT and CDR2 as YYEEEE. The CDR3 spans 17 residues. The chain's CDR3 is CASSLISGGPSQETQYF. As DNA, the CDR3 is TGTGCCAGCAGCTTGATCAGCGGGGGACCATCCCAAGAGACCCAGTACTTC. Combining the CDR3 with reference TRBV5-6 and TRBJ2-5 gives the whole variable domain DAGVTQSPTHLIKTRGQQVTLRCSPKSGHDTVSWYQQALGQGPQFIFQYYEEEERQRGNFPDRFSGHQFPNYSSELNVNALLLGDSALYLCASSLISGGPSQETQYFGPGTRLLVL.

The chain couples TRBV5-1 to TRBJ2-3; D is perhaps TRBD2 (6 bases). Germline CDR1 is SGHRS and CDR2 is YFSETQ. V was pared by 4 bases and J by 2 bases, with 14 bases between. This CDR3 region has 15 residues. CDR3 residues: CASSAGLPNTDTQYF. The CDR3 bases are TGCGCCAGCAGCGCGGGACTTCCTAACACAGATACGCAGTATTTT.